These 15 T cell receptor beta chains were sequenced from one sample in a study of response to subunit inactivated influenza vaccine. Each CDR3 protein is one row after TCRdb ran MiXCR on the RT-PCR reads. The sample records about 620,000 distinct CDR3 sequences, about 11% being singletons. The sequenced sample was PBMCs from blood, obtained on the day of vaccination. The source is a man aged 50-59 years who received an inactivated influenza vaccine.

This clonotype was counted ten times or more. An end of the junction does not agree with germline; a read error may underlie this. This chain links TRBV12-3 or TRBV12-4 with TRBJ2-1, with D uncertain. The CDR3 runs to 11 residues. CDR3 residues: CASSRNTGPIF. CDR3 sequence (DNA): TGTGCCAGCAGCCGTAATACCGGGCCCATCTTC.

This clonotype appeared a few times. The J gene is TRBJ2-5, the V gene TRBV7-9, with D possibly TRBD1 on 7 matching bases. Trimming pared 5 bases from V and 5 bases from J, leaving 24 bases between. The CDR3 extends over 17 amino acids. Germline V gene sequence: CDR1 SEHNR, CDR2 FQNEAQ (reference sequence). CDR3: CASSAGQVGGRTETQYF. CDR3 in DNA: TGTGCCAGCAGCGCCGGACAGGTGGGAGGACGGACGGAGACCCAGTACTTC.

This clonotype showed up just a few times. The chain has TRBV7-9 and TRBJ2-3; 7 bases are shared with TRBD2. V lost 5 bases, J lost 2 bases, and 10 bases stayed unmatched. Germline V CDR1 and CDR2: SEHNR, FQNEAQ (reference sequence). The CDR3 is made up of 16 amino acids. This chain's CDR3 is CASSPRLGGFTDTQYF. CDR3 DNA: TGTGCCAGCAGCCCCCGCCTCGGGGGGTTCACAGATACGCAGTATTTT. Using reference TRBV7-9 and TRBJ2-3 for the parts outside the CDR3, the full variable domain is DTGVSQNPRHKITKRGQNVTFRCDPISEHNRLYWYRQTLGQGPEFLTYFQNEAQLEKSRLLSDRFSAERPKGSFSTLEIQRTEQGDSAMYLCASSPRLGGFTDTQYFGPGTRLTVL.

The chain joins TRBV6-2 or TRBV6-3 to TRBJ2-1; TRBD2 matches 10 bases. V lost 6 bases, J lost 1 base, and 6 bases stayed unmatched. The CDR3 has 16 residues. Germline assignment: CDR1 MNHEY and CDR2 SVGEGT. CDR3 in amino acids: CASRRTSGQSYNEQFF. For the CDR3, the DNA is TGTGCCAGCAGAAGGACTAGCGGACAGTCCTACAATGAGCAGTTCTTC.

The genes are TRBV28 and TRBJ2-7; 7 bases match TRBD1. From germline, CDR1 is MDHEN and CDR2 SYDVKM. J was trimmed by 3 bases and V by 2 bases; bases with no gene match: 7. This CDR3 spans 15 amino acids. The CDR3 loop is CASSLGQGDFYEQYF. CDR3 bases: TGTGCCAGCAGTTTAGGCCAGGGGGATTTCTACGAGCAGTACTTC.

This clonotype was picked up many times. DNA of the CDR3: TGCAGTGCTAGTAGACCGGGACTAGCGGCCTACGAGCAGTACTTC. Protein product: CSASRPGLAAYEQYF. The chain joins TRBV20-1 to TRBJ2-7; 11 nucleotides agree with TRBD2. The CDR3 contains 15 residues. After removal of 3 bases from V and 2 bases from J, the junction contained 6 bases not matched to a gene. Germline V gene sequence: CDR1 DFQATT, CDR2 SNEGSKA (reference sequence).

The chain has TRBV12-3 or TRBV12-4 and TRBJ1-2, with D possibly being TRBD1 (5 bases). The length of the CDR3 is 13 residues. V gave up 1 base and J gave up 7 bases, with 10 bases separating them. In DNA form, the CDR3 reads TGTGCCAGCAGTTTAGGTCAGGGAGCTGGCTACACCTTC. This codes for CASSLGQGAGYTF.

The CDR3 loop reads CASSARVWTGENEQFF. CDR3 DNA: TGTGCCAGCAGCGCAAGGGTTTGGACAGGGGAAAATGAGCAGTTCTTC. The chain is built from TRBV7-2 and TRBJ2-1; 9 bases line up with TRBD1. The CDR3 has 16 amino acids. V lost 5 bases and J lost 7; bases outside the gene matches: 12. The germline V gene has CDR1 SGHTA and CDR2 FQGNSA.

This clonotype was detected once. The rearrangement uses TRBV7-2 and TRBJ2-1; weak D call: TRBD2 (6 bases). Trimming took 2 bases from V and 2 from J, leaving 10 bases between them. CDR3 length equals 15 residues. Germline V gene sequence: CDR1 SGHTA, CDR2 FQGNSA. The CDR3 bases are TGTGCCAGCAGCTTAAAGAGACTAGCCTACAATGAGCAGTTCTTC. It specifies CASSLKRLAYNEQFF.

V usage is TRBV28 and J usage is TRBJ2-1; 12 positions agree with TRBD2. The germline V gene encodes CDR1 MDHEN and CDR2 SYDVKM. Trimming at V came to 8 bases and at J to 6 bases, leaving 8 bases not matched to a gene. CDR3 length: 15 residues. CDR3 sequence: CASGLAGGWANEQFF. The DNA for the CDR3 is TGTGCCAGCGGTCTAGCGGGAGGGTGGGCCAATGAGCAGTTCTTC.

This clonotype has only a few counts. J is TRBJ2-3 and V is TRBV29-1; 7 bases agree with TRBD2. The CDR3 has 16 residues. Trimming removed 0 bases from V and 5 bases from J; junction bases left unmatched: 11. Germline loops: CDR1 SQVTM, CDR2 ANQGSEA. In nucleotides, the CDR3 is TGCAGCGTTGAAGATCCGTGGGCGGGAGTGGAAGATACGCAGTATTTT. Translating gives CSVEDPWAGVEDTQYF.

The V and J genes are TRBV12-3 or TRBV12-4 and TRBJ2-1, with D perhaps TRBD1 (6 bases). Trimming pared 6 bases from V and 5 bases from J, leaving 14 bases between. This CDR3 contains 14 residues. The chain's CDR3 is CASRNRAVDNEQFF. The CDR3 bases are TGTGCCAGCAGAAACAGGGCGGTAGACAATGAGCAGTTCTTC.

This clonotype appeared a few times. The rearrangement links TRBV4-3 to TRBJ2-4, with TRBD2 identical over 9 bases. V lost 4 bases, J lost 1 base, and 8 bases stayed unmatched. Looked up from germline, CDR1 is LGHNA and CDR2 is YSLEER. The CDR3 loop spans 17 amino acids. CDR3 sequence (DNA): TGCGCCAGCAGCCCTCGTAGCGGGAGTAGGGCCAAAAACATTCAGTACTTC. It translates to CASSPRSGSRAKNIQYF.

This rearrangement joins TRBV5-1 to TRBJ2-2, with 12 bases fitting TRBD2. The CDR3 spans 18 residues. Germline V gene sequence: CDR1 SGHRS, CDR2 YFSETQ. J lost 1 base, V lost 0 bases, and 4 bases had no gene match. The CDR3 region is CASSLGLAGVLNTGELFF. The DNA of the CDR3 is TGCGCCAGCAGCTTGGGACTAGCGGGAGTTTTGAACACCGGGGAGCTGTTTTTT.

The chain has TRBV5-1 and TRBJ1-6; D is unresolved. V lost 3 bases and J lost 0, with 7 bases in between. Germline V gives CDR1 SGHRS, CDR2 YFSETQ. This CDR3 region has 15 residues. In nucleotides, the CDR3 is TGCGCCAGCAGCTCGGAGGGCTCCTATAATTCACCCCTCCACTTT. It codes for CASSSEGSYNSPLHF. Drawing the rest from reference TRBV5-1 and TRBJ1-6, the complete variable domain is KAGVTQTPRYLIKTRGQQVTLSCSPISGHRSVSWYQQTPGQGLQFLFEYFSETQRNKGNFPGRFSGRQFSNSRSEMNVSTLELGDSALYLCASSSEGSYNSPLHFGNGTRLTVT.